This T cell receptor (beta chain) was sequenced for a study of T cells after somatic rescue of genetic block. Sequenced by immunoSEQ multiplex PCR; TCRdb stores in-frame clones only, minus some. The table lists some 68,000 clones, roughly 90% of them singletons. The CDR3 runs to 15 residues. Germline V gene data show CDR1 as LGHNA and CDR2 as YSLEER. V was trimmed by 0 bases and J by 3 bases, leaving 9 bases between them. The sequence was obtained from a man younger than 40. Source material: peripheral blood mononuclear cells (PBMCs). The chain employs TRBV4-3 and TRBJ2-4; no reliable D call. CDR3 loop: CASSQEMYGKNIQYF. Here the CDR3 DNA reads TGCGCCAGCAGCCAAGAGATGTATGGCAAAAACATTCAGTACTTC.